This T cell receptor beta chain is from a study of cytomegalovirus exposure and HLA in healthy donors. 60 Vbeta and 13 Jbeta primers were used in PCR. Clones were read by immunoSEQ multiplex PCR, and TCRdb kept only the in-frame ones, dropping some. Of 150,000 or so clones listed, 80% are singletons. The sequenced material came from PBMCs. This clonotype originated in a man aged 25-40 years in good health and CMV-seropositive.

The CDR3 bases are TGTGCCAGCAGCCCTCCGGGACAGGGGATCATCTATGGCTACACCTTC. Translation gives CASSPPGQGIIYGYTF. The rearrangement uses TRBV5-4 and TRBJ1-2; 10 positions agree with TRBD1. Germline-derived CDR1 and CDR2 are SGHNT and YYREEE (reference sequence). CDR3 length: 16 residues. The V and J ends lost 4 bases and 4 bases, in that order; junction bases with no gene match: 10.